These 26 T cell receptor beta chains were all obtained from the same sample, sequenced in a study of T cells in Graves' hyperthyroidism and ophthalmopathy. The source material, RNA transcripts, was used to amplify TCR beta CDR3 regions. During a first-round RT-PCR of the TCR CDR3, the HTBI primer set was used. TCRdb reprocessed the multiplex PCR reads with MiXCR, giving one entry per CDR3 protein. The sample has under 350,000 distinct CDR3 sequences; under 25% are singletons. The material sequenced was blood. The receptors originated from a woman in her 50s with Graves' hyperthyroidism.

Many counts were recorded for this clonotype. The chain uses TRBV12-3 or TRBV12-4 and TRBJ2-1, with 8 nucleotides matching TRBD2. The trim removed 5 bases at V and 0 bases at J, leaving 3 bases unmatched. This CDR3 contains 15 residues. CDR3 region: CASSPLAGSYNEQFF. As DNA, the CDR3 is TGTGCCAGCAGTCCGCTAGCGGGCTCCTACAATGAGCAGTTCTTC.

This rearrangement joins TRBV7-2 to TRBJ2-4; 13 nucleotides match TRBD2. The J segment lost 3 bases and the V segment lost 5 bases, leaving 10 bases of the junction unmatched. CDR3 length: 18 amino acids. The germline V gene has CDR1 SGHTA and CDR2 FQGNSA. The CDR3 loop reads CASSPRGLAGRGKNIQYF. The CDR3 DNA reads as TGTGCCAGCAGCCCACGGGGACTAGCGGGACGGGGCAAAAACATTCAGTACTTC.

This chain links TRBV11-2 with TRBJ2-1; 9 nucleotides line up with TRBD2. CDR1 and CDR2 from the germline V gene are SGHAT and FQNNGV. The CDR3 has 13 residues. Trimming cost V 8 bases and J 10 bases; bases outside gene matches: 9. This chain's CDR3 is CASARTSVGEQFF. CDR3 DNA sequence: TGTGCCAGCGCCAGGACTAGCGTTGGGGAGCAGTTCTTC.

The chain couples TRBV30 to TRBJ2-2; unclear D gene. Trimming left V 5 bases short and J 0 bases short, with 4 bases between. The CDR3 has 12 amino acids. In germline, CDR1 is GTSNPN, CDR2 SVGIG (reference sequence). CDR3 loop: CAWAPNTGELFF. CDR3 nucleotides: TGTGCCTGGGCCCCGAACACCGGGGAGCTGTTTTTT. The full variable domain, in which reference TRBV30 and TRBJ2-2 provide the parts outside the CDR3, is SQTIHQWPATLVQPVGSPLSLECTVEGTSNPNLYWYRQAAGRGLQLLFYSVGIGQISSEVPQNLSASRPQDRQFILSSKKLLLSDSGFYLCAWAPNTGELFFGEGSRLTVL.

This clonotype was found a few times. The rearrangement joins TRBV30 to TRBJ1-2; no clear D gene. The CDR3 has 13 amino acids. The germline V and J ends were trimmed by 1 base and 2 bases, with 8 bases remaining between them. The germline V gene encodes CDR1 GTSNPN and CDR2 SVGIG (reference sequence). CDR3 nucleotides: TGTGCCTGGAGTGAGGGCATCAACTATGGCTACACCTTC. Amino acids: CAWSEGINYGYTF.

This clonotype was found a few times. The chain uses TRBV5-1 and TRBJ2-3; 11 bases agree with TRBD2. After removal of 0 bases from V and 3 bases from J, the junction contained 3 bases not matched to a gene. Per the germline V gene, CDR1 is SGHRS and CDR2 is YFSETQ. The CDR3 extends over 16 amino acids. CDR3 bases: TGCGCCAGCAGCTTGGGGTCTAGCGGGAGGACAGATACGCAGTATTTT. It is translated as CASSLGSSGRTDTQYF.

The gene calls are TRBV5-4 and TRBJ2-6; D call uncertain. The CDR3 contains 15 residues. The germline V gene encodes CDR1 SGHNT and CDR2 YYREEE (reference sequence). V lost 1 base and J lost 4, with 9 bases in between. The CDR3 protein is CASSLKGSGANVLTF. For the CDR3, the DNA is TGTGCCAGCAGCTTGAAAGGGTCCGGGGCCAACGTCCTGACTTTC.

This clonotype has a handful of counts. This chain links TRBV9 with TRBJ2-7; no reliable D call. Per germline, CDR1 SGDLS and CDR2 YYNGEE. The CDR3 length is 16 residues. The V end lost 0 bases, the J end lost 0 bases, and 13 bases lay between the germline ends. The CDR3 bases are TGTGCCAGCAGCGTAGAGGCCACAATTAGCTCCTACGAGCAGTACTTC. Protein sequence: CASSVEATISSYEQYF. Based on the CDR3 plus reference TRBV9 and TRBJ2-7, the full variable domain is DSGVTQTPKHLITATGQRVTLRCSPRSGDLSVYWYQQSLDQGLQFLIQYYNGEERAKGNILERFSAQQFPDLHSELNLSSLELGDSALYFCASSVEATISSYEQYFGPGTRLTVT.

This clonotype was recorded many times. The chain's CDR3 is CASSLRPGGVEQFF. The CDR3, as DNA: TGTGCCAGCAGCTTAAGGCCAGGGGGCGTTGAGCAGTTCTTC. The V gene is TRBV7-3, the J gene TRBJ2-1; 8 nucleotides align to TRBD1. The V gene end was trimmed by 1 base and the J gene end by 9 bases; junction bases not matched to a gene: 5. Germline values: CDR1 SGHTA, CDR2 FQGTGA. The CDR3 extends over 14 amino acids.

This clonotype was recorded at least ten times. The gene calls are TRBV30 and TRBJ2-1, with D uncertain. The CDR3 spans 13 residues. Trimming shortened V by 3 bases and J by 4 bases, and 10 bases separated the two germline ends. Germline values: CDR1 GTSNPN, CDR2 SVGIG (reference sequence). CDR3 loop: CAWSETPYNEQFF. The CDR3 nucleotides are TGTGCCTGGAGCGAGACACCTTACAATGAGCAGTTCTTC.

This clonotype has more than one count but fewer than ten. V gene TRBV9 combines with J gene TRBJ2-2; D is unclear. Germline CDR1 and CDR2: SGDLS and YYNGEE. This CDR3 spans 14 amino acids. The V and J ends lost 3 bases and 6 bases respectively, with 12 bases between them. The DNA for the CDR3 is TGTGCCAGCAGCGCCACATTAGAGGCCGGGGAGCTGTTTTTT. Amino acids: CASSATLEAGELFF. Together with reference TRBV9 and TRBJ2-2, the CDR3 gives the full variable domain: DSGVTQTPKHLITATGQRVTLRCSPRSGDLSVYWYQQSLDQGLQFLIQYYNGEERAKGNILERFSAQQFPDLHSELNLSSLELGDSALYFCASSATLEAGELFFGEGSRLTVL.

This clonotype was counted only a few times. V is TRBV6-2 or TRBV6-3 and J is TRBJ2-1; D not certain. This CDR3 comprises 12 residues. Deletions cut 8 bases from V and 5 bases from J, with 10 bases between. In germline, CDR1 is MNHEY, CDR2 SVGEGT. CDR3 DNA sequence: TGTGCCAGCTCTCGCCTTAACAATGAGCAGTTCTTC. Translating gives CASSRLNNEQFF.

Ten or more counts support this clonotype. This sequence joins TRBV3-1 and TRBJ1-2, with D hard to call. This CDR3 has 13 residues. V was trimmed by 1 base and J by 5 bases, leaving 8 bases between them. In germline, CDR1 is LGHDT, CDR2 YNNKEL (reference sequence). CDR3 coding DNA: TGTGCCAGCAGCCAAGGAGGGAAATATGGCTACACCTTC. This sequence encodes CASSQGGKYGYTF.

This clonotype showed up many times. CDR3 in amino acids: CASSPGQGIGEKLFF. DNA of the CDR3: TGTGCCAGCTCACCTGGACAGGGGATCGGCGAAAAACTGTTTTTT. V usage is TRBV18 and J usage is TRBJ1-4, with TRBD1 matching 9 bases. The J segment lost 8 bases and the V segment lost 3 bases, leaving 7 bases of the junction unmatched. This CDR3 region has 15 residues. The germline CDR1 and CDR2 sequences are KGHSH and LQKENI.

The rearrangement links TRBV3-1 to TRBJ2-7, with D perhaps TRBD1 (6 bases). Germline CDR1 and CDR2: LGHDT and YNNKEL (reference sequence). This CDR3 spans 13 amino acids. The V gene lost 5 bases and the J gene lost 6 bases, with 14 bases spanning the gap. CDR3 in DNA: TGTGCCAGCAGCGGGGACACCAACACCGAGCAGTACTTC. Translation gives CASSGDTNTEQYF.

At least ten counts were recorded for this clonotype. This rearrangement joins TRBV7-9 to TRBJ1-4, with D perhaps matching TRBD1 (6 bases). This CDR3 is 14 amino acids long. V was shortened by 5 bases and J by 6 bases, with 13 bases between the two germline ends. Germline CDR1 reads SEHNR; CDR2 reads FQNEAQ (reference sequence). The CDR3 region has the DNA TGTGCCAGCAGCAGCAGGGGTTGGGATGAAAAACTGTTTTTT. Protein: CASSSRGWDEKLFF.

There are many counts of this clonotype. The chain couples TRBV11-2 to TRBJ1-1, with 7 bases matching TRBD1. CDR1 SGHAT and CDR2 FQNNGV come from the germline V gene. The ends lost 6 bases at V and 3 bases at J; junction bases unmatched: 10. This CDR3 spans 15 amino acids. CDR3 in DNA: TGTGCCAGCAGTCTCTACCACAGGGGCTACACTGAAGCTTTCTTT. Its protein product is CASSLYHRGYTEAFF.

This clonotype came up many times. This chain links TRBV28 with TRBJ2-1; TRBD2 aligns across 8 bases. Losses at the gene ends were 5 bases for V and 2 bases for J; bases not matched to a gene: 8. Germline-derived CDR1 and CDR2 are MDHEN and SYDVKM. The CDR3 length is 16 residues. CDR3 sequence (DNA): TGTGCCAGCAGTCCTCACAGCGGGGGCACCTACAATGAGCAGTTCTTC. Translation gives CASSPHSGGTYNEQFF.

This clonotype was found a few times. A read error may explain this, as a much larger clone is one base away. The chain recombines TRBV18 with TRBJ2-5, with D hard to call. CDR1 is KGHSH and CDR2 is LQKENI in the germline V gene. This CDR3 has 12 amino acids. The CDR3 is CASLPTEETQYF. CDR3 sequence (DNA): TGTGCCAGCTTACCAACGGAGGAGACCCAGTACTTC.

The chain recombines TRBV6-1 with TRBJ1-2, with a tentative D call TRBD1 (5 bases). Per the germline V gene, CDR1 is MNHNS and CDR2 is SASEGT. This CDR3 has 15 residues. Trimming stripped 0 bases from V and 6 bases from J, with 14 bases between. CDR3: CASSEAGGGLDGYTF. In nucleotides, the CDR3 is TGTGCCAGCAGTGAAGCTGGTGGGGGTTTGGATGGCTACACCTTC.

This clonotype was found many times. The chain uses TRBV3-1 and TRBJ1-2; TRBD1 agrees at 9 bases. The V gene's germline CDR1 is LGHDT and CDR2 YNNKEL (reference sequence). The V segment lost 3 bases and the J segment 4 bases; nucleotides outside the gene matches: 3. The length of the CDR3 is 14 residues. The CDR3 coding sequence is TGTGCCAGCAGCCAGGGACAGGGCTTCTATGGCTACACCTTC. Its protein is CASSQGQGFYGYTF.

This rearrangement joins TRBV28 to TRBJ2-5; D call uncertain. V was pared by 8 bases and J by 6 bases, with 13 bases between. Germline assignment: CDR1 MDHEN and CDR2 SYDVKM. The CDR3 is made up of 12 amino acids. The CDR3 is CASSPLTQTQYF. CDR3 coding DNA: TGTGCCAGCTCCCCTCTGACCCAGACCCAGTACTTC.

This clonotype appeared many times. J is TRBJ2-5 and V is TRBV5-8; perhaps D is TRBD1 or TRBD2 (5 bases each). Trimming pared 4 bases from V and 3 bases from J, leaving 7 bases between. Looked up from germline, CDR1 is SGHTS and CDR2 is YDEGEE. This CDR3 has 12 amino acids. The chain's CDR3 is CASSGGEETQYF. The DNA of the CDR3 is TGTGCCAGCAGCGGGGGAGAAGAGACCCAGTACTTC.

This chain uses TRBV29-1 with TRBJ1-1, with unresolved D. The CDR3 runs 11 residues. The germline CDR1 and CDR2 sequences are SQVTM and ANQGSEA. V shed 1 base and J shed 10 bases, with 10 bases lying between them. As DNA, the CDR3 is TGCAGCGTTGAAGGAGTCCCCGGAGCTTTCTTT. It specifies CSVEGVPGAFF.

The table lists this clonotype with a few counts. The chain is built from TRBV6-5 and TRBJ2-7, with 7 bases identical to TRBD1. J lost 6 bases, V lost 0 bases, and 2 bases had no gene match. The CDR3 totals 13 residues. Germline V gene lookup returns CDR1 MNHEY and CDR2 SVGAGI. The DNA for the CDR3 is TGTGCCAGCAGTTACTCGGCAGGGGGCGAGCAGTACTTC. It encodes CASSYSAGGEQYF.

This clonotype was counted at least ten times. The chain uses TRBV12-3 or TRBV12-4 and TRBJ1-3; no clear D gene. The CDR3 spans 14 residues. The V and J ends lost 2 bases and 4 bases respectively, with 9 bases between them. The CDR3 coding sequence is TGTGCCAGCAGTTTAAGGGAAGCAGGAAACACCATATATTTT. As protein: CASSLREAGNTIYF.